The 31 T cell receptor beta chains reported below all come from one sample, sequenced in a study of blood T cell repertoires in COVID-19 (dated by TCRdb to about 2020). Library creation used the immunoSEQ multiplex PCR assay. What TCRdb holds here is the immuneACCESS table cut down to in-frame rearrangements. Part of the clones is not present; checked against another copy, under half of the missing clones reflect an unresolved V gene, and the others are unexplained. Across this sample there are roughly 270,000 clones, with 85% seen only once. The top ten hold 2% to 3% of the sample. Sample: PBMCs or T cells enriched from blood (not recorded which). Receptor source: a woman aged 45-65 years who had recovered from COVID-19.

The V gene is TRBV4-3, the J gene TRBJ1-4, with 7 bases lining up with TRBD1. The germline gives CDR1 LGHNA, CDR2 YSLEER. The CDR3 covers 14 residues. Trimming at V came to 5 bases and at J to 4 bases, leaving 4 bases not matched to a gene. This chain's CDR3 is CASSAGTVNEKLFF. The CDR3 region has the DNA TGCGCCAGCAGCGCCGGGACAGTTAATGAAAAACTGTTTTTT.

In nucleotides, the CDR3 is TGTGCTATGGGGCAGGGGGTCCCAACTAACTATGGCTACACCTTC. It specifies CAMGQGVPTNYGYTF. The rearrangement links TRBV2 to TRBJ1-2, with TRBD1 matching over 7 bases. Germline V gene sequence: CDR1 SNHLY, CDR2 FYNNEI. The CDR3 loop spans 15 amino acids.

The chain uses TRBV25-1 and TRBJ1-6; D possibly corresponds to TRBD1 (6 bases). Germline-derived CDR1 and CDR2 are MGHDK and SYGVNS. The CDR3 loop spans 14 amino acids. Trimming removed 3 bases from V and 9 bases from J, with 12 bases in between. The CDR3 spells CASSEFNRVSPLHF. CDR3 bases: TGTGCCAGCAGTGAGTTTAACAGGGTTTCACCCCTCCACTTT.

This clone was counted a few times. This rearrangement joins TRBV28 to TRBJ2-5, with D possibly TRBD1 on 6 matching bases. Germline V gene lookup returns CDR1 MDHEN and CDR2 SYDVKM. This CDR3 contains 15 residues. V dropped 5 bases and J dropped 3 bases, with 16 bases sitting between them. In nucleotides, the CDR3 is TGTGCCAGCAGTCTAGTGGGGGCGGACGAAGAGACCCAGTACTTC. Translating it yields CASSLVGADEETQYF.

The chain joins TRBV5-6 to TRBJ1-5, with TRBD1 identical over 11 bases. Germline V gives CDR1 SGHDT, CDR2 YYEEEE. This CDR3 is built from 16 residues. V lost 3 bases and J lost 5; bases outside the gene matches: 7. The DNA of the CDR3 is TGTGCCAGCAGCTACGGGACAGGGGGACCCTATCAGCCCCAGCATTTT. Translated: CASSYGTGGPYQPQHF. Supplemented by reference TRBV5-6 and TRBJ1-5, the full variable domain reads DAGVTQSPTHLIKTRGQQVTLRCSPKSGHDTVSWYQQALGQGPQFIFQYYEEEERQRGNFPDRFSGHQFPNYSSELNVNALLLGDSALYLCASSYGTGGPYQPQHFGDGTRLSIL.

This clone was seen a handful of times. The chain has TRBV19 and TRBJ1-6, with 7 positions matching TRBD1. CDR3 length: 13 amino acids. V shed 6 bases and J 10 bases; nucleotides not matched to a gene: 6. Germline V lookup: CDR1 LNHDA, CDR2 SQIVND (reference sequence). Written as DNA, the CDR3 is TGTGCCAGTAGGGTTACAGGGGTCTCACCCCTCCACTTT. This codes for CASRVTGVSPLHF.

The chain carries TRBV14 and TRBJ2-7; no firm D call. Germline V CDR1 and CDR2: SGHDN, FVKESK. The CDR3 consists of 12 residues. Between the trimmed V and J ends, which lost 5 bases and 0 bases, there was a span of 5 bases. CDR3 loop: CASSISSYEQYF. CDR3 sequence (DNA): TGTGCCAGCAGCATTAGCTCCTACGAGCAGTACTTC.

The chain couples TRBV5-1 to TRBJ2-7; 8 bases are a match to TRBD1. Trimming cost V 2 bases and J 4 bases; bases outside gene matches: 11. The CDR3 runs to 16 residues. The germline gives CDR1 SGHRS, CDR2 YFSETQ. The DNA for the CDR3 is TGCGCCAGCAGCTTCGGGGTCCGGGACAGGCTTTACGAGCAGTACTTC. Translated, it gives CASSFGVRDRLYEQYF. The full variable domain, rest sourced from reference TRBV5-1 and TRBJ2-7, is KAGVTQTPRYLIKTRGQQVTLSCSPISGHRSVSWYQQTPGQGLQFLFEYFSETQRNKGNFPGRFSGRQFSNSRSEMNVSTLELGDSALYLCASSFGVRDRLYEQYFGPGTRLTVT.

A few counts support this clone. J is TRBJ2-7 and V is TRBV2, with TRBD1 matching 8 bases. The CDR3 runs 12 residues. The trim removed 4 bases at V and 4 bases at J, leaving 0 bases unmatched. CDR1 is SNHLY, CDR2 FYNNEI, per germline. The CDR3 here is CASSGQGYEQYF. For the CDR3, the DNA is TGTGCCAGCAGTGGACAGGGGTACGAGCAGTACTTC.

This clone occurred a few times. The V call is TRBV3-1 (or the pseudogene TRBV3-2), the J call TRBJ1-6; 8 bases map to TRBD1. Germline lookup yields CDR1 LGHDT and CDR2 YNNKEL (reference sequence). Trimming at V came to 3 bases and at J to 0 bases, leaving 7 bases not matched to a gene. CDR3 length: 18 residues. The chain's CDR3 is CASSQGLQGVSYNSPLHF. The CDR3 region has the DNA TGTGCCAGCAGCCAGGGGCTACAGGGGGTCTCCTATAATTCACCCCTCCACTTT.

J is TRBJ2-1 and V is TRBV13; 16 bases fit TRBD2. CDR1 is PRHDT and CDR2 is FYEKMQ in the germline V gene (reference sequence). The length of the CDR3 is 18 residues. With 2 bases clipped from V and 3 bases from J, the junction kept 4 bases outside the gene matches. CDR3 in DNA: TGTGCCAGCAGCTTATGGGGACTAGCGGGGGGGATCTACAATGAGCAGTTCTTC. Encoded protein: CASSLWGLAGGIYNEQFF.

This chain connects TRBV5-5 to TRBJ2-2; a weak D match, TRBD1 (6 bases). Germline-derived CDR1 and CDR2 are SGHKS and YYEKEE (reference sequence). There are 16 residues in the CDR3. With 0 bases removed from V and 0 bases from J, the gap between germline ends came to 9 bases. The CDR3 loop is CASSLAGTPNTGELFF. The DNA for the CDR3 is TGTGCCAGCAGCTTGGCCGGGACACCGAACACCGGGGAGCTGTTTTTT.

This chain links TRBV6-2 or TRBV6-3 with TRBJ1-2; D not certain. CDR1 is MNHEY and CDR2 is SVGEGT in the germline V gene. The CDR3 is 14 residues long. Between the trimmed V and J ends, which lost 4 bases and 6 bases, there was a span of 15 bases. The CDR3 region is CASSSRIYLHGYTF. The DNA for the CDR3 is TGTGCCAGCAGTTCCAGGATATACCTCCATGGCTACACCTTC.

This clone was observed a few times. The rearrangement joins TRBV28 to TRBJ1-6, with TRBD1 as a possible D gene (5 bases). This CDR3 spans 16 amino acids. The ends were cut back, 7 bases at V and 6 bases at J, with 19 bases in the middle. The germline gives CDR1 MDHEN, CDR2 SYDVKM. The CDR3 spells CASTTSGGTSNSPLHF. In DNA, the CDR3 is TGTGCCAGCACTACTTCCGGGGGTACCTCTAATTCACCCCTCCACTTT.

The chain has TRBV3-1 (or the pseudogene TRBV3-2) and TRBJ1-5; D is uncertain. CDR1 LGHDT and CDR2 YNNKEL come from the germline V gene (reference sequence). CDR3 size: 16 residues. V shed 0 bases and J shed 0 bases, with 9 bases lying between them. CDR3 coding DNA: TGTGCCAGCAGCCAAGAAGCGGGGAATAGCAATCAGCCCCAGCATTTT. It is translated as CASSQEAGNSNQPQHF.

This clone came up a few times. V gene TRBV6-2 or TRBV6-3 combines with J gene TRBJ2-4, with TRBD2 matching 7 bases. This CDR3 region has 14 residues. The V gene end was trimmed by 4 bases and the J gene end by 7 bases; junction bases not matched to a gene: 7. Germline V gives CDR1 MNHEY, CDR2 SVGEGT. The CDR3 region is CASSLSGGSNIQYF. CDR3 DNA sequence: TGTGCCAGCAGTTTATCCGGGGGGTCGAACATTCAGTACTTC.

V is TRBV28 and J is TRBJ2-5; perhaps TRBD1 as D (6 bases). V lost 3 bases and J 0 bases, leaving 14 bases between the germline ends. Germline CDR1 reads MDHEN; CDR2 reads SYDVKM. The CDR3 sequence is 16 residues long. CDR3 loop: CASSFMAGANQETQYF. CDR3 nucleotides: TGTGCCAGCAGTTTTATGGCAGGGGCTAACCAAGAGACCCAGTACTTC.

This rearrangement joins TRBV12-5 to TRBJ2-7; TRBD1 agrees at 10 bases. Germline loops: CDR1 LGHNT, CDR2 FRNRAP. This CDR3 comprises 15 residues. Trimming removed 6 bases from V and 5 bases from J; junction bases left unmatched: 10. The CDR3 protein is CASGSTGTGDHEQYF. The CDR3 DNA is TGTGCTAGTGGCTCAACCGGGACAGGGGACCACGAGCAGTACTTC.

This clone showed up just a few times. The genes are TRBV14 and TRBJ1-2; D may be TRBD1 (6 bases). Germline-derived CDR1 and CDR2 are SGHDN and FVKESK. The CDR3 is 15 residues long. The ends were cut back, 4 bases at V and 2 bases at J, with 14 bases in the middle. CDR3 coding DNA: TGTGCCAGCAGCCCCCAGACAGGAATCAACTATGGCTACACCTTC. Translated, it gives CASSPQTGINYGYTF.

The chain recombines TRBV5-1 with TRBJ1-6, with 7 bases fitting TRBD1. The ends lost 4 bases at V and 2 bases at J; junction bases unmatched: 3. Germline V gene data show CDR1 as SGHRS and CDR2 as YFSETQ. The CDR3 has 15 residues. As DNA, the CDR3 is TGCGCCAGCAGCCTCGACAGGGCCTATAATTCACCCCTCCACTTT. This codes for CASSLDRAYNSPLHF.

The chain's CDR3 is CASDTGKRNSSGNTIYF. The CDR3 coding sequence is TGCGCCAGCGACACGGGGAAACGAAACAGCTCTGGAAACACCATATATTTT. V is TRBV10-1 and J is TRBJ1-3, with D unclear. CDR3 length equals 17 residues. The ends were cut back, 8 bases at V and 0 bases at J, with 20 bases in the middle. Germline-derived CDR1 and CDR2 are WNHNN and SYGVQD (reference sequence).

This clone was seen more than once but under ten times. V usage is TRBV19 and J usage is TRBJ1-5, with 10 bases aligning to TRBD1. V was clipped by 7 bases and J by 4 bases; unmatched bases: 4. Germline V gives CDR1 LNHDA, CDR2 SQIVND (reference sequence). The CDR3 consists of 14 residues. CDR3 nucleotide sequence: TGTGCCAGTAACGGGGACAGGGGAAATCAGCCCCAGCATTTT. It specifies CASNGDRGNQPQHF. Together with reference TRBV19 and TRBJ1-5, the CDR3 gives the full variable domain: DGGITQSPKYLFRKEGQNVTLSCEQNLNHDAMYWYRQDPGQGLRLIYYSQIVNDFQKGDIAEGYSVSREKKESFPLTVTSAQKNPTAFYLCASNGDRGNQPQHFGDGTRLSIL.

The chain joins TRBV3-1 (or the pseudogene TRBV3-2) to TRBJ2-7; tentative D call: TRBD2 (6 bases). Germline V gene data show CDR1 as LGHDT and CDR2 as YNNKEL (reference sequence). CDR3 size: 14 residues. Trimming cost V 3 bases and J 4 bases, with 13 bases left between them. CDR3 in amino acids: CASSQAGREYEQYF. The CDR3 DNA reads TGTGCCAGCAGCCAGGCGGGAAGGGAGTACGAGCAGTACTTC.

This clone was observed once. This rearrangement joins TRBV5-1 to TRBJ2-2, with TRBD1 identical over 7 bases. The CDR3 runs to 19 residues. The V segment lost 1 base and the J segment 0 bases; nucleotides outside the gene matches: 12. Germline V gene data show CDR1 as SGHRS and CDR2 as YFSETQ. CDR3 DNA: TGCGCCAGCAGCTTGTACAGGGGTGGGGGTAACGCGAACACCGGGGAGCTGTTTTTT. This encodes CASSLYRGGGNANTGELFF.

The rearrangement joins TRBV5-1 to TRBJ1-3; TRBD1 matches at 10 bases. Trimming took 4 bases from V and 0 from J; bases not matched to a gene: 10. This CDR3 has 18 residues. In germline, CDR1 is SGHRS, CDR2 YFSETQ. The DNA of the CDR3 is TGCGCCAGCAGCCCCGGACAGGGGGTCCCCTTCTCTGGAAACACCATATATTTT. Protein product: CASSPGQGVPFSGNTIYF.

The chain links TRBV6-2 or TRBV6-3 to TRBJ1-5; a possible D gene is TRBD1 (6 bases). The germline V gene has CDR1 MNHEY and CDR2 SVGEGT. The V end lost 0 bases, the J end lost 3 bases, and 18 bases lay between the germline ends. This CDR3 is 18 amino acids long. The CDR3 sequence is CASSYSRRDIINNQPQHF. DNA for the CDR3: TGTGCCAGCAGTTACTCTAGAAGGGACATAATAAACAATCAGCCCCAGCATTTT.

This chain links TRBV4-3 with TRBJ1-1; D is unclear. Germline CDR1 LGHNA, CDR2 YSLEER. CDR3 length: 16 residues. The V gene lost 0 bases and the J gene lost 0 bases, with 11 bases spanning the gap. The CDR3 coding sequence is TGCGCCAGCAGCCAAGATTCTTACGGGTTGAACACTGAAGCTTTCTTT. It yields the protein CASSQDSYGLNTEAFF.

The chain combines TRBV6-5 with TRBJ1-3; no firm D call. The V gene lost 2 bases and the J gene lost 1 base, with 9 bases spanning the gap. CDR3 size: 15 residues. In germline, CDR1 is MNHEY, CDR2 SVGAGI. The CDR3 is CASSYEAFSGNTIYF. DNA for the CDR3: TGTGCCAGCAGTTACGAGGCGTTTTCTGGAAACACCATATATTTT.

The chain carries TRBV30 and TRBJ2-5; the D is unclear. CDR1 GTSNPN and CDR2 SVGIG come from the germline V gene (reference sequence). The CDR3 consists of 13 residues. V lost 2 bases and J 3 bases, leaving 10 bases between the germline ends. The CDR3 coding sequence is TGTGCCTGGAGTTATCTAGTTAAAGAGACCCAGTACTTC. This codes for CAWSYLVKETQYF.

V gene TRBV25-1 combines with J gene TRBJ2-2, with D possibly being TRBD2 (6 bases). The CDR3 has 14 residues. From germline, CDR1 is MGHDK and CDR2 SYGVNS. The V end lost 6 bases, the J end lost 4 bases, and 12 bases lay between the germline ends. In DNA form, the CDR3 reads TGTGCCAGCAGCCGAGCGGGTCTCACCGGGGAGCTGTTTTTT. Its translation is CASSRAGLTGELFF.

This chain links TRBV5-4 with TRBJ2-7; TRBD2 matches 7 bases. CDR1 and CDR2 (germline): SGHNT, YYREEE (reference sequence). V trimming: 4 bases; J trimming: 6 bases; junction bases outside the gene matches: 16. The CDR3 is made up of 16 amino acids. The CDR3 DNA follows: TGTGCCAGCAGCACCCCGGGATTGCGGGAGTCGGCCGAGCAGTACTTC. Translated: CASSTPGLRESAEQYF. Full variable domain (missing parts from reference TRBV5-4 and TRBJ2-7): ETGVTQSPTHLIKTRGQQVTLRCSSQSGHNTVSWYQQALGQGPQFIFQYYREEENGRGNFPPRFSGLQFPNYSSELNVNALELDDSALYLCASSTPGLRESAEQYFGPGTRLTVT.